These T cell receptor beta chains were read from a single sample in a study of human T cells and chemical hapten exposure. TCRdb passed the RACE reads through MiXCR, listing each CDR3 protein once. This repertoire shows 56,000 or so distinct CDR3 sequences, roughly 9% found once; its top ten account for 9.5% to 10%. This specimen consisted of whole blood, obtained in connection with sensitization to the hapten diphenylcyclopropenone (DPC). These receptors were collected from a woman aged 25-40 years with alopecia areata. Some clones in this sample may be carry-over from other donors' samples. Both conserved end residues are part of each CDR3. Fields, in order: J gene, clone size, D gene, V gene, CDR3 protein, CDR3 DNA. The D gene is left open where the match is weak. Clone size appears in some rows only: once, few, many, or a class for an expanded clone.

j_gene: TRBJ2-7; abundance: few; d_gene: NA; v_gene: TRBV7-3; CDR3aa: CASSLSRGNEQYF; CDR3nt: TGTGCCAGCAGCTTATCCAGGGGCAATGAGCAGTACTTC
j_gene: TRBJ2-3; abundance: many; d_gene: NA; v_gene: TRBV28; CDR3aa: CASSFAFTDTQYF; CDR3nt: TGTGCCAGCAGTTTCGCCTTCACAGATACGCAGTATTTT
j_gene: TRBJ1-5; abundance: NA; d_gene: TRBD1; v_gene: TRBV12-3/TRBV12-4; CDR3aa: CASSQGAGGHYSNQPQHF; CDR3nt: TGTGCCAGCAGCCAAGGGGCAGGGGGACACTATAGCAATCAGCCCCAGCATTTT
j_gene: TRBJ1-4; abundance: many; d_gene: NA; v_gene: TRBV15; CDR3aa: CATSNLGAQGADEKLFF; CDR3nt: TGTGCCACCAGCAACCTAGGGGCGCAAGGGGCGGATGAAAAACTGTTTTTT
j_gene: TRBJ2-3; abundance: many; d_gene: NA; v_gene: TRBV18; CDR3aa: CASSGTGRSTDTQYF; CDR3nt: TGTGCCAGCTCCGGAACGGGCCGTAGCACAGATACGCAGTATTTT
j_gene: TRBJ2-1; abundance: few; d_gene: NA; v_gene: TRBV7-2; CDR3aa: CASSRSTLTYNEQFF; CDR3nt: TGTGCCAGCAGCCGTTCCACTCTGACCTACAATGAGCAGTTCTTC
j_gene: TRBJ2-7; abundance: many; d_gene: NA; v_gene: TRBV27; CDR3aa: CARKPRVHEQYF; CDR3nt: TGTGCCAGAAAACCCAGGGTACACGAGCAGTACTTC
j_gene: TRBJ1-1; abundance: many; d_gene: TRBD1; v_gene: TRBV12-3/TRBV12-4; CDR3aa: CASSPSGGRTEAFF; CDR3nt: TGTGCCAGCAGTCCCTCAGGGGGCCGGACTGAAGCTTTCTTT
j_gene: TRBJ2-7; abundance: NA; d_gene: NA; v_gene: TRBV29-1; CDR3aa: CSVEGAYEQYF; CDR3nt: TGCAGCGTGGAAGGGGCCTACGAGCAGTACTTC
j_gene: TRBJ1-6; abundance: NA; d_gene: TRBD1; v_gene: TRBV11-2; CDR3aa: CASRRGQGTGSSYNSPLHF; CDR3nt: TGTGCCAGCAGGCGAGGACAAGGGACAGGGAGCTCCTATAATTCACCCCTCCACTTT
j_gene: TRBJ2-1; abundance: many; d_gene: TRBD1; v_gene: TRBV10-3; CDR3aa: CAISDGQGGEQFF; CDR3nt: TGTGCCATCAGTGATGGACAGGGAGGTGAGCAGTTCTTC
j_gene: TRBJ1-1; abundance: many; d_gene: NA; v_gene: TRBV9; CDR3aa: CASSVDGGITEAFF; CDR3nt: TGTGCCAGCAGCGTAGATGGGGGTATCACTGAAGCTTTCTTT
j_gene: TRBJ2-2; abundance: many; d_gene: NA; v_gene: TRBV5-1; CDR3aa: CASSLVRGATGELFF; CDR3nt: TGCGCCAGCAGCTTGGTTCGGGGGGCCACCGGGGAGCTGTTTTTT
j_gene: TRBJ2-7; abundance: few; d_gene: NA; v_gene: TRBV12-3/TRBV12-4; CDR3aa: CASRSSRYEQYF; CDR3nt: TGTGCCAGCAGGTCTTCCCGTTACGAGCAGTACTTC
j_gene: TRBJ2-7; abundance: few; d_gene: TRBD1; v_gene: TRBV11-2; CDR3aa: CASSLEGQGLYEQYF; CDR3nt: TGTGCCAGCAGCTTAGAGGGACAGGGACTTTACGAGCAGTACTTC
j_gene: TRBJ1-2; abundance: many; d_gene: NA; v_gene: TRBV7-6; CDR3aa: CASSLDGLLGYTF; CDR3nt: TGTGCCAGCAGCTTAGACGGGCTACTGGGCTACACCTTC
j_gene: TRBJ2-2; abundance: NA; d_gene: TRBD1; v_gene: TRBV15; CDR3aa: CATSRDGTEEGELFF; CDR3nt: TGTGCCACCAGCAGAGATGGGACAGAGGAGGGGGAGCTGTTTTTT
j_gene: TRBJ2-3; abundance: many; d_gene: NA; v_gene: TRBV6-2/TRBV6-3; CDR3aa: CASSYHLLTDTQYF; CDR3nt: TGTGCCAGCAGTTACCACCTGCTCACAGATACGCAGTATTTT
j_gene: TRBJ1-1; abundance: many; d_gene: NA; v_gene: TRBV20-1; CDR3aa: CSARARMNTEAFF; CDR3nt: TGCAGTGCTAGAGCCCGCATGAACACTGAAGCTTTCTTT
j_gene: TRBJ2-1; abundance: few; d_gene: NA; v_gene: TRBV5-4; CDR3aa: CASSFYRVQGTNEQFF; CDR3nt: TGTGCCAGCAGCTTCTACAGGGTTCAGGGCACCAATGAGCAGTTCTTC
j_gene: TRBJ1-1; abundance: few; d_gene: NA; v_gene: TRBV28; CDR3aa: CASSLFDTVNTEAFF; CDR3nt: TGTGCCAGCAGTTTGTTTGACACAGTGAACACTGAAGCTTTCTTT
j_gene: TRBJ1-4; abundance: NA; d_gene: NA; v_gene: TRBV27; CDR3aa: CASSPTEWRNEKLFF; CDR3nt: TGTGCCAGCAGTCCCACCGAGTGGCGGAATGAAAAACTGTTTTTT
j_gene: TRBJ2-2; abundance: NA; d_gene: TRBD1; v_gene: TRBV2; CDR3aa: CASSPQGATGELFF; CDR3nt: TGTGCCAGCAGTCCACAGGGGGCCACCGGGGAGCTGTTTTTT
j_gene: TRBJ2-3; abundance: many; d_gene: NA; v_gene: TRBV27; CDR3aa: CASSLSLRGGDTQYF; CDR3nt: TGTGCCAGCAGTTTATCATTGCGGGGAGGAGATACGCAGTATTTT
j_gene: TRBJ2-5; abundance: few; d_gene: NA; v_gene: TRBV28; CDR3aa: CASTLGGDQETQYF; CDR3nt: TGTGCCAGCACCCTAGGAGGGGATCAAGAGACCCAGTACTTC
j_gene: TRBJ1-2; abundance: many; d_gene: NA; v_gene: TRBV7-9; CDR3aa: CASSLGGANYGYTF; CDR3nt: TGTGCCAGCAGCTTAGGGGGAGCTAACTATGGCTACACCTTC
j_gene: TRBJ1-5; abundance: NA; d_gene: NA; v_gene: TRBV10-3; CDR3aa: CAISESAGGTLGTQHF; CDR3nt: TGTGCCATCAGTGAGTCGGCAGGAGGGACCCTAGGGACCCAGCATTTT
j_gene: TRBJ2-2; abundance: NA; d_gene: NA; v_gene: TRBV28; CDR3aa: CASSPGRGIDTGELFF; CDR3nt: TGTGCCAGCAGTCCCGGTCGCGGAATAGACACCGGGGAGCTGTTTTTT
j_gene: TRBJ1-5; abundance: NA; d_gene: NA; v_gene: TRBV19; CDR3aa: CASSRWGPQHF; CDR3nt: TGTGCCAGTAGTAGATGGGGGCCCCAGCATTTT
j_gene: TRBJ1-1; abundance: few; d_gene: TRBD1; v_gene: TRBV11-2; CDR3aa: CASSLDRTGWVTEAFF; CDR3nt: TGTGCCAGCAGCTTAGATCGGACAGGGTGGGTCACTGAAGCTTTCTTT
j_gene: TRBJ2-6; abundance: NA; d_gene: NA; v_gene: TRBV11-2; CDR3aa: CASSFQADNVLTF; CDR3nt: TGTGCCAGCAGCTTCCAAGCAGATAACGTCCTGACTTTC
j_gene: TRBJ1-2; abundance: NA; d_gene: TRBD1; v_gene: TRBV28; CDR3aa: CASSLEGTGAYGYTF; CDR3nt: TGTGCCAGCAGTTTGGAAGGGACAGGGGCTTATGGCTACACCTTC
j_gene: TRBJ2-3; abundance: many; d_gene: NA; v_gene: TRBV3-1; CDR3aa: CASRGRSGPEADTQYF; CDR3nt: TGTGCCAGCAGGGGCCGCTCGGGACCCGAGGCAGATACGCAGTATTTT
j_gene: TRBJ2-2; abundance: NA; d_gene: TRBD1; v_gene: TRBV7-9; CDR3aa: CASKGQLNTEELFF; CDR3nt: TGTGCCAGCAAGGGACAGCTGAACACCGAGGAGCTGTTTTTT
j_gene: TRBJ2-3; abundance: many; d_gene: NA; v_gene: TRBV20-1; CDR3aa: CSASPGGTDTQYF; CDR3nt: TGCAGTGCTAGTCCAGGCGGCACAGATACGCAGTATTTT
j_gene: TRBJ2-4; abundance: NA; d_gene: NA; v_gene: TRBV3-1; CDR3aa: CASSQGSRGLDIQYF; CDR3nt: TGTGCCAGCAGCCAAGGGAGCAGGGGTTTGGACATTCAGTACTTC
j_gene: TRBJ2-3; abundance: NA; d_gene: NA; v_gene: TRBV27; CDR3aa: CASSSRKESKADTQYF; CDR3nt: TGTGCCAGCAGTTCTAGGAAGGAGTCGAAAGCAGATACGCAGTATTTT
j_gene: TRBJ2-1; abundance: few; d_gene: TRBD2; v_gene: TRBV6-1; CDR3aa: CASRTSGGFGEQFF; CDR3nt: TGTGCCAGCAGAACTAGCGGGGGGTTCGGTGAGCAGTTCTTC